A single sample is the source of the 11 T cell receptor beta chains below, sequenced in a study of cytomegalovirus exposure and HLA in healthy donors. Clones were read by immunoSEQ multiplex PCR, and TCRdb kept only the in-frame ones, dropping some. This sample has roughly 250,000 clones, with about 90% found just once. Sequenced: PBMCs. The receptors shown here come from a woman aged 18 to 35 in good health and CMV-seronegative.

The rearrangement links TRBV5-4 to TRBJ1-1; D remains unclear. The CDR3 covers 13 residues. The V end was cut by 0 bases, the J end by 2 bases, with 5 bases between. CDR1 is SGHNT and CDR2 is YYREEE in the germline V gene (reference sequence). The CDR3 DNA sequence: TGTGCCAGCAGCTTGGTCCTAAACACTGAAGCTTTCTTT. Amino acid sequence: CASSLVLNTEAFF.

This chain connects TRBV29-1 to TRBJ1-1; 9 bases match TRBD1. The germline CDR1 and CDR2 sequences are SQVTM and ANQGSEA. This CDR3 comprises 15 residues. V lost 7 bases to trimming and J lost 6 bases; unmatched junction nucleotides: 15. CDR3 nucleotide sequence: TGCAGCGGGTCCGGGACAGGGAACTACGACGCTGAAGCTTTCTTT. Protein product: CSGSGTGNYDAEAFF. The full variable domain, completed using reference TRBV29-1 and TRBJ1-1, is SAVISQKPSRDICQRGTSLTIQCQVDSQVTMMFWYRQQPGQSLTLIATANQGSEATYESGFVIDKFPISRPNLTFSTLTVSNMSPEDSSIYLCSGSGTGNYDAEAFFGQGTRLTVV.

The chain couples TRBV28 to TRBJ2-1; 9 bases line up with TRBD2. Losses at the gene ends were 8 bases for V and 7 bases for J; bases not matched to a gene: 6. From germline, CDR1 is MDHEN and CDR2 SYDVKM. This CDR3 contains 13 residues. For the CDR3, the DNA is TGTGCCAGCGGGACTAGCCCAGGGAATGAGCAGTTCTTC. It is translated as CASGTSPGNEQFF.

The sample holds one count of this clone. V usage is TRBV6-5 and J usage is TRBJ1-5; 9 nucleotides match TRBD1. The length of the CDR3 is 16 residues. CDR1 is MNHEY, CDR2 SVGAGI, per germline. The J segment lost 4 bases and the V segment lost 2 bases, leaving 6 bases of the junction unmatched. The CDR3 reads CASSYKPGTGNQPQHF. The DNA for the CDR3 is TGTGCCAGCAGTTACAAACCCGGGACAGGGAATCAGCCCCAGCATTTT.

The chain is built from TRBV7-2 and TRBJ2-4; 8 positions agree with TRBD1. With 5 bases clipped from V and 12 bases from J, the junction kept 6 bases outside the gene matches. Germline V lookup: CDR1 SGHTA, CDR2 FQGNSA. The CDR3 length is 12 residues. This CDR3 is CASSPIQGGQYF. The CDR3 bases are TGTGCCAGCAGCCCAATACAGGGGGGTCAGTACTTC.

J is TRBJ1-2 and V is TRBV27, with D perhaps TRBD1 (6 bases). The germline V gene has CDR1 MNHEY and CDR2 SMNVEV (reference sequence). V gave up 5 bases and J gave up 8 bases, with 18 bases separating them. The CDR3 runs to 14 residues. The CDR3 bases are TGTGCCAGCAGTCCCTCCGGGGACAAGCAGGGCTACACCTTC. Its protein product is CASSPSGDKQGYTF.

The chain couples TRBV7-9 to TRBJ1-1; 8 nucleotides align to TRBD1. Germline V lookup: CDR1 SEHNR, CDR2 FQNEAQ (reference sequence). The CDR3 consists of 14 residues. The ends lost 1 base at V and 7 bases at J; junction bases unmatched: 5. The CDR3 nucleotides read TGTGCCAGCAGCTTAGTCCAGGGGGCATATGAAGCTTTCTTT. It encodes CASSLVQGAYEAFF.

The V and J genes are TRBV7-3 and TRBJ2-1, with 8 bases aligning to TRBD2. With 4 bases clipped from V and 0 bases from J, the junction kept 11 bases outside the gene matches. Looked up from germline, CDR1 is SGHTA and CDR2 is FQGTGA. The CDR3 runs to 18 residues. CDR3 in amino acids: CASSSTRLAGSSYNEQFF. The CDR3 DNA is TGTGCCAGCAGCTCCACCCGATTAGCGGGGAGCTCCTACAATGAGCAGTTCTTC.

This clone occurred once. The CDR3 DNA sequence: TGTGCCACCAGCTCACCCGGGACAGGGGGCCTCACAGATACGCAGTATTTT. This gives the protein CATSSPGTGGLTDTQYF. The gene calls are TRBV15 and TRBJ2-3; 12 bases are shared with TRBD1. This CDR3 has 17 amino acids. The V segment lost 5 bases and the J segment 2 bases; nucleotides outside the gene matches: 8. Germline V gene data show CDR1 as LNHNV and CDR2 as YYDKDF (reference sequence).

J is TRBJ1-5 and V is TRBV23-1, with 7 bases aligning to TRBD1. TRBV23-1 is an ORF; its function is uncertain. This CDR3 is 19 amino acids long. The junction had 17 bases not matched to a gene; V was cut back by 0 bases and J by 6 bases. CDR3 sequence: CASSQSTGAGGPSGQPQHF. CDR3 coding DNA: TGCGCCAGCAGTCAATCCACCGGGGCAGGGGGTCCCAGCGGTCAGCCCCAGCATTTT.

The CDR3 region is CASSLGLVGLSAEAFF. The CDR3 DNA sequence: TGTGCCAGCAGCTTAGGCCTAGTCGGGTTATCAGCTGAAGCTTTCTTT. The V and J genes are TRBV13 and TRBJ1-1, with D hard to call. The germline V gene encodes CDR1 PRHDT and CDR2 FYEKMQ (reference sequence). This CDR3 comprises 16 residues. V lost 0 bases to trimming and J lost 6 bases, with 17 bases between them.